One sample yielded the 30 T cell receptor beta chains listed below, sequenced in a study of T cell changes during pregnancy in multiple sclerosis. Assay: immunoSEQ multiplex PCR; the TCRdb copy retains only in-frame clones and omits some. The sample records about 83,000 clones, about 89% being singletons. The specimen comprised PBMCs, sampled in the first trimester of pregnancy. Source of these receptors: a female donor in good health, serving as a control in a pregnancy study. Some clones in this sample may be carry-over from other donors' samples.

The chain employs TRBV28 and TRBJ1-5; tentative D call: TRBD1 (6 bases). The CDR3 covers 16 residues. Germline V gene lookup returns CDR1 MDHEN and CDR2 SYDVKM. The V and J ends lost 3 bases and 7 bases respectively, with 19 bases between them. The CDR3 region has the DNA TGTGCCAGCAGTTTTGAGGGCAGGGGACGTTCGCAGCCCCAGCATTTT. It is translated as CASSFEGRGRSQPQHF.

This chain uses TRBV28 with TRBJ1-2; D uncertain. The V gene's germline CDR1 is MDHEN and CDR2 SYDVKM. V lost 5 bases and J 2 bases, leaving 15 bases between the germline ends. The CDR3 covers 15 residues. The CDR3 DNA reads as TGTGCCAGCAGTCCTTCAAAACTAATAAACTATGGCTACACCTTC. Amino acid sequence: CASSPSKLINYGYTF.

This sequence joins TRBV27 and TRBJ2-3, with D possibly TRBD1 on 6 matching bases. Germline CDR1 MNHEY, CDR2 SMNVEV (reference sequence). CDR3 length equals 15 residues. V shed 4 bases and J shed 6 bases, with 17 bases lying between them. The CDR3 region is CASSWGLRGSDTQYF. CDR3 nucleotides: TGTGCCAGCAGTTGGGGGCTTAGGGGAAGCGATACGCAGTATTTT.

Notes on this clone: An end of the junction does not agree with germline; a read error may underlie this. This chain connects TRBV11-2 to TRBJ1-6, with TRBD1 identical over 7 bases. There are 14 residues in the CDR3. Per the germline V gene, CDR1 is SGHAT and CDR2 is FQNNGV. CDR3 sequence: CASSLDRVGSPLHF. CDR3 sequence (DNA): TGTGCCAGCAGCCTAGACAGGGTAGGATCACCCCTCCACTTT.

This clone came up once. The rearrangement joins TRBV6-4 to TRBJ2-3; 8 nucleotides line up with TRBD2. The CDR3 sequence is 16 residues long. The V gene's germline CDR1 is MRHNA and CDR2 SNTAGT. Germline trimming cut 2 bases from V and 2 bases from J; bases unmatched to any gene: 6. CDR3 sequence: CASSDRAGEATDTQYF. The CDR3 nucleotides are TGTGCCAGCAGTGACCGAGCGGGGGAGGCCACAGATACGCAGTATTTT.

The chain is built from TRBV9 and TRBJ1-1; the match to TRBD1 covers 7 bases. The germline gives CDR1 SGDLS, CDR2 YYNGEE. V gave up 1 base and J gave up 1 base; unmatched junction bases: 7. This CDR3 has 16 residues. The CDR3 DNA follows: TGTGCCAGCAGCGTATCTACGGACAGGAGGAACACTGAAGCTTTCTTT. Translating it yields CASSVSTDRRNTEAFF. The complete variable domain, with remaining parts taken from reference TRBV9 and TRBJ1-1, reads DSGVTQTPKHLITATGQRVTLRCSPRSGDLSVYWYQQSLDQGLQFLIQYYNGEERAKGNILERFSAQQFPDLHSELNLSSLELGDSALYFCASSVSTDRRNTEAFFGQGTRLTVV.

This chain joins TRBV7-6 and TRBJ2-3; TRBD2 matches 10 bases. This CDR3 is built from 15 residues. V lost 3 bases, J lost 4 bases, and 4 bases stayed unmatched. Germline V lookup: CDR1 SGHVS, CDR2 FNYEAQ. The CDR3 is CASSFIAGGSDTQYF. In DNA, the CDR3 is TGTGCCAGCAGCTTTATAGCGGGGGGCTCAGATACGCAGTATTTT.

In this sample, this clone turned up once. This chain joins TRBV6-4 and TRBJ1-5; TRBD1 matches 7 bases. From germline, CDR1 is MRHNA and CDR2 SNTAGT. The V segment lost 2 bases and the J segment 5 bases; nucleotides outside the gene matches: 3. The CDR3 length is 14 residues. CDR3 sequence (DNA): TGTGCCAGCAGTGACAGGGGGCCGGATCAGCCCCAGCATTTT. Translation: CASSDRGPDQPQHF.

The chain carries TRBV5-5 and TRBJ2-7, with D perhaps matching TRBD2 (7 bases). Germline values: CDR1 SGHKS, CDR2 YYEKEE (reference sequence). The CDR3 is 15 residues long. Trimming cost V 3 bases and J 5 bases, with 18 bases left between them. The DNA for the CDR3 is TGTGCCAGCAGCTGGGGGGGGGCTCCCTTTGACGAGCAGTACTTC. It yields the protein CASSWGGAPFDEQYF. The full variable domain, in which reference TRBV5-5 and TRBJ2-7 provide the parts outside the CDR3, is DAGVTQSPTHLIKTRGQQVTLRCSPISGHKSVSWYQQVLGQGPQFIFQYYEKEERGRGNFPDRFSARQFPNYSSELNVNALLLGDSALYLCASSWGGAPFDEQYFGPGTRLTVT.

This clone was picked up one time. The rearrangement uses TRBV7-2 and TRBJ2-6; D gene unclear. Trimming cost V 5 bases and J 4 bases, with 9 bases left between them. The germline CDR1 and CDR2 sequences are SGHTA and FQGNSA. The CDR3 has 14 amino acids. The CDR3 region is CASSPGAGANVLTF. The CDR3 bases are TGTGCCAGCAGCCCCGGAGCCGGGGCCAACGTCCTGACTTTC.

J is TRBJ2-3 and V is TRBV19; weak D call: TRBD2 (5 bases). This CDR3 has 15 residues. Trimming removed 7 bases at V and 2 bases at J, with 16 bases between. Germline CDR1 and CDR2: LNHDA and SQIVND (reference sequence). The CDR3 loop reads CASTPRGHLTDTQYF. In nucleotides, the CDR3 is TGTGCCAGTACGCCCCGAGGGCACCTCACAGATACGCAGTATTTT. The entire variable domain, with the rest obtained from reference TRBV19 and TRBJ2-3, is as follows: DGGITQSPKYLFRKEGQNVTLSCEQNLNHDAMYWYRQDPGQGLRLIYYSQIVNDFQKGDIAEGYSVSREKKESFPLTVTSAQKNPTAFYLCASTPRGHLTDTQYFGPGTRLTVL.

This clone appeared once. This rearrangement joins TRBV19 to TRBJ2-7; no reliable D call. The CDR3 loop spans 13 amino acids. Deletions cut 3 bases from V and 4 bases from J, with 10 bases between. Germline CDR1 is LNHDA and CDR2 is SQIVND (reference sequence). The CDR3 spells CASSMAAAYEQYF. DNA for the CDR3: TGTGCCAGTAGTATGGCGGCGGCTTACGAGCAGTACTTC.

CDR3 bases: TGCGCCAGCAGGGGCGGGGGCTACGAGCAGTACTTC. Its translation: CASRGGGYEQYF. J is TRBJ2-7 and V is TRBV4-1, with 7 bases aligning to TRBD2. The CDR3 spans 12 residues. Germline assignment: CDR1 MGHRA and CDR2 YSYEKL. The junction had 2 bases not matched to a gene; V was cut back by 6 bases and J by 3 bases.

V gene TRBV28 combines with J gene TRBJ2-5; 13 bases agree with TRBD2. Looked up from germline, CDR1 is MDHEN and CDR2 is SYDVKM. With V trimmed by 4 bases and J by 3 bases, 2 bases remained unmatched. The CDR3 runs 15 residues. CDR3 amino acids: CASSSGLAGEETQYF. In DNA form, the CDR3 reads TGTGCCAGCAGTTCTGGACTAGCGGGAGAAGAGACCCAGTACTTC.

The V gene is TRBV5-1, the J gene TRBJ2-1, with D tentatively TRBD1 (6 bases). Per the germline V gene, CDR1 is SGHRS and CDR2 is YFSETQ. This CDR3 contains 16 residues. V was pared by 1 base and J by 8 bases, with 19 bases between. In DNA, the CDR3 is TGCGCCAGCAGCTTGTGGATTTCTTCAGGGGACGATGAGCAGTTCTTC. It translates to CASSLWISSGDDEQFF.

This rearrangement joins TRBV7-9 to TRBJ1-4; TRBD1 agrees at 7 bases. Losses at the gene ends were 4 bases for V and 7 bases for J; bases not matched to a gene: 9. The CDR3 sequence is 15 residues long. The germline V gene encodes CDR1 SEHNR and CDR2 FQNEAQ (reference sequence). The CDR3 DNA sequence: TGTGCCAGCAGCTCCACAGGGGTCAGAAGTGAAAAACTGTTTTTT. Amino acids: CASSSTGVRSEKLFF.

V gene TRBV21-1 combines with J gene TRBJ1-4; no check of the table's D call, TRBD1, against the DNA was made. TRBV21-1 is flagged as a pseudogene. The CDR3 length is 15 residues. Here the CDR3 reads CASSTDRGLNEKLFF. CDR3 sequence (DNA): TGTGCCAGCAGCACAGACAGGGGCCTTAATGAAAAACTGTTTTTT.

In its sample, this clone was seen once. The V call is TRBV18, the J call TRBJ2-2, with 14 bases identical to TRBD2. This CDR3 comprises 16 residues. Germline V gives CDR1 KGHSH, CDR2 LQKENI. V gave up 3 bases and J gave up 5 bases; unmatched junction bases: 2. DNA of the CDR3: TGTGCCAGCTCACCCGGGACTAGCGGGAGAACCGGGGAGCTGTTTTTT. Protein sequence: CASSPGTSGRTGELFF.

CDR3 nucleotides: TGTGCCAGCTCACCGTCAGGGGGGATCGTCCACGAGCAGTACTTC. It translates to CASSPSGGIVHEQYF. The chain is built from TRBV18 and TRBJ2-7; perhaps TRBD1 as D (7 bases). CDR1 KGHSH and CDR2 LQKENI come from the germline V gene. The CDR3 loop spans 15 amino acids. With 3 bases removed from V and 5 bases from J, the gap between germline ends came to 17 bases.

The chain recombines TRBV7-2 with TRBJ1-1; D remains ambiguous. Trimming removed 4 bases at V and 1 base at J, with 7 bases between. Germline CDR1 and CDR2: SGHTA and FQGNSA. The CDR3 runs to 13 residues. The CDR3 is CASSSQSNTEAFF. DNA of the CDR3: TGTGCCAGCAGCTCCCAGTCGAACACTGAAGCTTTCTTT.

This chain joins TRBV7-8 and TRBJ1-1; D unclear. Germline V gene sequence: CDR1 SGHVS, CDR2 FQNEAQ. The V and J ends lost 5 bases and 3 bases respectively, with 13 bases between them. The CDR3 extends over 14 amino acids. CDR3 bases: TGTGCCAGCAGCGCCTGGTGGGGAGACACTGAAGCTTTCTTT. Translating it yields CASSAWWGDTEAFF.

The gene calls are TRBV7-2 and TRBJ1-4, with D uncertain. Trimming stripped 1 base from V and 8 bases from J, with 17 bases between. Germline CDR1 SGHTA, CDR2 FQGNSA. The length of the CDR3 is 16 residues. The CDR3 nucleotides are TGTGCCAGCAGCTTAGGGGCCATGGGCAGTGTGGAAAAACTGTTTTTT. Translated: CASSLGAMGSVEKLFF.

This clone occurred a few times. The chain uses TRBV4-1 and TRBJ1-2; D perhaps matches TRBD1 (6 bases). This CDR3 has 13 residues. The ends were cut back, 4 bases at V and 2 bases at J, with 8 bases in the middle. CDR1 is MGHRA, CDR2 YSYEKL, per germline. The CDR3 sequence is CASSRTENYGYTF. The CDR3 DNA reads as TGCGCCAGCAGCCGGACAGAGAACTATGGCTACACCTTC.

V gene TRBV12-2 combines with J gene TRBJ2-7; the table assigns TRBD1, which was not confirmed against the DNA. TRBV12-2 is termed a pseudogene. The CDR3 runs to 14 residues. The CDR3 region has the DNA TGTGCAAGTCGCAAGGACAGGAGGATGCACGAGCAGTACTTC. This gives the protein CASRKDRRMHEQYF.

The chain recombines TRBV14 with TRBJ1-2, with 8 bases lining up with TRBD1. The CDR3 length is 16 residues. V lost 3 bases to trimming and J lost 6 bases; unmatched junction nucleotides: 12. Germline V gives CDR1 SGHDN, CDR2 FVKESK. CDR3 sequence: CASSQDVTGGPHGYTF. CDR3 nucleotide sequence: TGTGCCAGCAGCCAGGACGTAACAGGGGGTCCCCATGGCTACACCTTC.

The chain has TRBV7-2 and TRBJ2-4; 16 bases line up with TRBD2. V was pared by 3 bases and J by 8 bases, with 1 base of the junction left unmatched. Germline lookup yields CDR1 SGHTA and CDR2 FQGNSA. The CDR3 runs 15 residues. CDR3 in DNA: TGTGCCAGCAGCTTGGGGACTAGCGGGAGGGACATTCAGTACTTC. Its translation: CASSLGTSGRDIQYF.

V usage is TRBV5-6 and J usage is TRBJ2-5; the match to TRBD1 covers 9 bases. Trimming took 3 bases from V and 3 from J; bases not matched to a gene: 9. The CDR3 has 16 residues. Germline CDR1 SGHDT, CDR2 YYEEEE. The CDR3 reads CASSWKDRGGKETQYF. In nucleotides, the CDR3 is TGTGCCAGCAGCTGGAAGGACAGGGGAGGGAAAGAGACCCAGTACTTC.

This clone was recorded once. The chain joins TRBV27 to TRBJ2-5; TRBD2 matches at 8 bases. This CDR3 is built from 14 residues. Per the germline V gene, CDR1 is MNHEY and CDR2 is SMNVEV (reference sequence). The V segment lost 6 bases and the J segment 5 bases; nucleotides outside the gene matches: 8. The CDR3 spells CASRDGGVWETQYF. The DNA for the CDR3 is TGTGCCAGCAGGGACGGGGGGGTCTGGGAGACCCAGTACTTC.

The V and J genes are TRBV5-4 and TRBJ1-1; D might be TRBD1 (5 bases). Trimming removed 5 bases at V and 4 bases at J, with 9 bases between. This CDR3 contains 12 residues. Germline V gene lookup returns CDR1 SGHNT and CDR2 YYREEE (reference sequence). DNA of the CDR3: TGTGCCAGCAGATCGGGGGGCACTGAAGCTTTCTTT. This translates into CASRSGGTEAFF.

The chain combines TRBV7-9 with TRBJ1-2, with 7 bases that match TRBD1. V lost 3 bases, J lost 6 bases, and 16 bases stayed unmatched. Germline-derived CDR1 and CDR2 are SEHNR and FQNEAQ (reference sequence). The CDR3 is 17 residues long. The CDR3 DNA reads TGTGCCAGCAGCTTCAGTTTAACAGGGGAAGGGAGCGATGGCTACACCTTC. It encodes CASSFSLTGEGSDGYTF.